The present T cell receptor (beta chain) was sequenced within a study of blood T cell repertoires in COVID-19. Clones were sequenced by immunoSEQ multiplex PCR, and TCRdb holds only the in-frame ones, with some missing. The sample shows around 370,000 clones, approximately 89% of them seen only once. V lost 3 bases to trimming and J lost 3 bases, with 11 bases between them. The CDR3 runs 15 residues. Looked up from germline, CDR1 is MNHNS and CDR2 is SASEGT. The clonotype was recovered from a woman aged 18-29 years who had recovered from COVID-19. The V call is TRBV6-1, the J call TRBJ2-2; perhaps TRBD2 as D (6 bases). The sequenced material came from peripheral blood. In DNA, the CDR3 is TGTGCCAGCAGTGAGTTGGGGGGTTACACCGGGGAGCTGTTTTTT. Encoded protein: CASSELGGYTGELFF.